This record looks at one TCR beta chain sequence and its context. Original processing methods: For nucleated cells, counts were estimated from reference gene primer amplification. Clones were sequenced by immunoSEQ multiplex PCR, and TCRdb holds only the in-frame ones, with some missing. The V and J calls and clone size are taken from that table; D and trimming were inferred from the DNA. The data show 150,000 or so clones, with approximately 90% seen just once and 1.5% to 2% held by the top ten. The sample belongs to a study of blood T cell repertoires in COVID-19. Looking at the study overall: Nucleic acid was either cDNA or gDNA, and it came from T cells, B-cell-depleted T cells, or PBMCs.

This CDR3 has 15 amino acids. Germline values: CDR1 SNHLY, CDR2 FYNNEI. V was pared by 2 bases and J by 5 bases, with 5 bases of the junction left unmatched. The sequence came from a woman in her forties or fifties with acute or convalescent COVID-19. Material: peripheral blood. The chain recombines TRBV2 with TRBJ1-5; TRBD1 aligns across 8 bases. The CDR3 is CASSETGGLHQPQHF. The CDR3 coding sequence is TGTGCCAGCAGTGAAACAGGGGGGCTTCATCAGCCCCAGCATTTT.